This T cell receptor (beta chain) stems from a study of T cell changes during pregnancy in multiple sclerosis. The CDR3 has 15 amino acids. Looked up from germline, CDR1 is SGHRS and CDR2 is YFSETQ. With V trimmed by 5 bases and J by 0 bases, 5 bases remained unmatched. Repertoires were generated with immunoSEQ multiplex PCR, while TCRdb's copy carries only in-frame clones and drops some. The data contain some 110,000 clones, around 90% of them seen just once; the ten biggest clones take up around 1.5%. V is TRBV5-1 and J is TRBJ2-3; TRBD2 aligns across 8 bases. The TCR was taken from a female donor with multiple sclerosis, enrolled in a pregnancy study. The sample was peripheral blood, taken after pregnancy. CDR3 in DNA: TGCGCCAGCAGAAAAAGCGGGAGCAGCACAGATACGCAGTATTTT. This sequence encodes CASRKSGSSTDTQYF.